Listed here are 25 T cell receptor beta chains from one sample, sequenced in a study of T cells in Graves' hyperthyroidism and ophthalmopathy. RNA transcripts gave rise to amplified TCR beta CDR3 regions. The TCR CDR3 was amplified in a first-round RT-PCR using the HTBI primer set. TCRdb fed the multiplex PCR reads into MiXCR, producing one record per CDR3 protein. The sample contains around 260,000 distinct CDR3 sequences, 20% to 30% of which appear only once. Sequences were obtained from blood. The receptors were sampled from a man in his forties or fifties with Graves' hyperthyroidism that later progressed to Graves' ophthalmopathy.

This clonotype was seen repeatedly, ten times or more. This sequence joins TRBV12-3 or TRBV12-4 and TRBJ2-7; 8 bases are shared with TRBD1. The V and J ends lost 6 bases and 3 bases, in that order; junction bases with no gene match: 10. The CDR3 has 15 residues. This chain's CDR3 is CASSPLAGQDYEQYF. The CDR3 nucleotides read TGTGCCAGCAGCCCTTTGGCGGGACAGGACTACGAGCAGTACTTC.

This chain's CDR3 is CAWGQGAVTEAFF. The DNA for the CDR3 is TGTGCCTGGGGACAGGGGGCAGTCACTGAAGCTTTCTTT. The chain employs TRBV30 and TRBJ1-1, with 11 bases identical to TRBD1. The germline CDR1 and CDR2 sequences are GTSNPN and SVGIG (reference sequence). Trimming cost V 5 bases and J 4 bases; bases outside gene matches: 3. The CDR3 is 13 amino acids.

At least ten counts were recorded for this clonotype. The CDR3 sequence: CASCNYRDRVNYGYTF. CDR3 coding DNA: TGTGCCAGCTGCAACTACCGGGACAGGGTGAACTATGGCTACACCTTC. This chain joins TRBV6-5 and TRBJ1-2; TRBD1 matches at 9 bases. Germline loops: CDR1 MNHEY, CDR2 SVGAGI. The CDR3 contains 16 residues. J gave up 2 bases and V 8 bases, and 12 bases lay outside the gene matches.

This clonotype was seen repeatedly, ten times or more. The rearrangement uses TRBV29-1 and TRBJ2-7, with D possibly TRBD1 on 6 matching bases. The CDR3 sequence is 12 residues long. Germline-derived CDR1 and CDR2 are SQVTM and ANQGSEA. V dropped 5 bases and J dropped 5 bases, with 13 bases sitting between them. CDR3: CSVQGKRHEQYF. The CDR3 DNA reads TGCAGCGTTCAGGGGAAAAGGCACGAGCAGTACTTC.

This clonotype was seen more than once but under ten times. The V and J genes are TRBV28 and TRBJ2-7, with D hard to call. CDR1 is MDHEN, CDR2 SYDVKM, per germline. The V gene lost 4 bases and the J gene lost 6 bases, with 13 bases spanning the gap. The CDR3 runs to 13 residues. The CDR3 DNA sequence: TGTGCCAGCAGTTCGGCTCGGCTTCGCGAGCAGTACTTC. It translates to CASSSARLREQYF. The variable domain in full, with the rest retrieved from reference TRBV28 and TRBJ2-7, is DVKVTQSSRYLVKRTGEKVFLECVQDMDHENMFWYRQDPGLGLRLIYFSYDVKMKEKGDIPEGYSVSREKKERFSLILESASTNQTSMYLCASSSARLREQYFGPGTRLTVT.

This clonotype was counted at least ten times. The chain uses TRBV20-1 and TRBJ2-5; no clear D. Trimming took off 3 bases at V and 4 bases at J, with 18 bases between the two ends. Germline values: CDR1 DFQATT, CDR2 SNEGSKA (reference sequence). The CDR3 sequence is 15 residues long. The CDR3 protein is CSASEASPDGETQYF. The CDR3 coding sequence is TGCAGTGCTAGCGAAGCGTCCCCGGACGGAGAGACCCAGTACTTC.

There are many counts of this clonotype. The chain carries TRBV6-1 and TRBJ2-7; D unclear. In germline, CDR1 is MNHNS, CDR2 SASEGT. CDR3 length: 16 residues. Trimming shortened V by 2 bases and J by 4 bases, and 18 bases separated the two germline ends. Written as DNA, the CDR3 is TGTGCCAGCAGTGAACCAGGCGCCCAGGTGTTTTACGAGCAGTACTTC. It translates to CASSEPGAQVFYEQYF.

This clonotype has ten or more counts. The rearrangement uses TRBV4-1 and TRBJ1-1; a possible D gene is TRBD1 (5 bases). This CDR3 has 18 residues. Trimming took off 1 base at V and 0 bases at J, with 18 bases between the two ends. The V gene's germline CDR1 is MGHRA and CDR2 YSYEKL. This CDR3 reads CASSQGQLGRRMNTEAFF. The CDR3 DNA follows: TGCGCCAGCAGCCAAGGACAGCTAGGCCGACGGATGAACACTGAAGCTTTCTTT.

This clonotype was detected many times. This rearrangement joins TRBV11-2 to TRBJ1-6; D call uncertain. The ends were cut back, 8 bases at V and 7 bases at J, with 6 bases in the middle. This CDR3 has 11 residues. The germline V gene has CDR1 SGHAT and CDR2 FQNNGV. DNA for the CDR3: TGTGCCAGCGGCCCCAATTCACCCCTCCACTTT. This gives the protein CASGPNSPLHF.

This clonotype was observed many times. The CDR3 DNA is TGCAGTGCATGGCAGTCAGCCACTGAAGCTTTCTTT. This gives the protein CSAWQSATEAFF. The chain joins TRBV20-1 to TRBJ1-1; unclear D gene. V lost 6 bases and J lost 4, with 12 bases in between. The CDR3 has 12 amino acids. Per germline, CDR1 DFQATT and CDR2 SNEGSKA (reference sequence).

This clonotype was detected a few times. The gene calls are TRBV13 and TRBJ2-7; 7 bases fit TRBD1. The CDR3 has 13 residues. Germline CDR1 is PRHDT and CDR2 is FYEKMQ (reference sequence). With V trimmed by 5 bases and J by 3 bases, 4 bases remained unmatched. The CDR3 DNA is TGTGCCAGCAGCGGACAGGAGCGCTACGAGCAGTACTTC. It yields the protein CASSGQERYEQYF.

The sample holds many counts of this clonotype. The rearrangement joins TRBV20-1 to TRBJ2-4; possibly TRBD2 for D (5 bases). The CDR3 runs 16 residues. V was cut by 0 bases and J by 0 bases, with 12 bases left in between. Germline CDR1 DFQATT, CDR2 SNEGSKA (reference sequence). As DNA, the CDR3 is TGCAGTGCTAGAGATTGGACGGGGTTAGCCAAAAACATTCAGTACTTC. It codes for CSARDWTGLAKNIQYF.

J is TRBJ1-1 and V is TRBV29-1; 12 nucleotides line up with TRBD1. Germline lookup yields CDR1 SQVTM and CDR2 ANQGSEA. V shed 6 bases and J 8 bases; nucleotides not matched to a gene: 7. CDR3 size: 13 residues. This chain's CDR3 is CSVAGTGGLEAFF. Written as DNA, the CDR3 is TGCAGCGTCGCCGGGACAGGGGGCCTAGAAGCTTTCTTT.

This clonotype was detected many times. V is TRBV4-1 and J is TRBJ2-7; 7 positions match TRBD2. The V and J ends lost 3 bases and 4 bases, in that order; junction bases with no gene match: 9. Per germline, CDR1 MGHRA and CDR2 YSYEKL. The CDR3 loop spans 15 amino acids. CDR3 sequence (DNA): TGCGCCAGCAGCCAGGACGGGACTACTCATTACGAGCAGTACTTC. Translation: CASSQDGTTHYEQYF.

V gene TRBV12-3 or TRBV12-4 combines with J gene TRBJ2-2; the match to TRBD2 covers 8 bases. The CDR3 has 16 amino acids. V trimming: 6 bases; J trimming: 5 bases; junction bases outside the gene matches: 11. The CDR3 DNA reads as TGTGCCAGCAGATCCTTCGCGGGAGGAAGGACCGGGGAGCTGTTTTTT. Its protein product is CASRSFAGGRTGELFF.

The rearrangement links TRBV30 to TRBJ1-5, with a possible D match to TRBD1 (6 bases). V was shortened by 2 bases and J by 2 bases, with 13 bases between the two germline ends. This CDR3 has 15 amino acids. Germline V lookup: CDR1 GTSNPN, CDR2 SVGIG (reference sequence). The CDR3 nucleotides are TGTGCCTGGAGTACGGGATCAGGGGGCAATCAGCCCCAGCATTTT. Translation: CAWSTGSGGNQPQHF. The whole variable domain, filled in from reference TRBV30 and TRBJ1-5, reads SQTIHQWPATLVQPVGSPLSLECTVEGTSNPNLYWYRQAAGRGLQLLFYSVGIGQISSEVPQNLSASRPQDRQFILSSKKLLLSDSGFYLCAWSTGSGGNQPQHFGDGTRLSIL.

In this sample, this clonotype turned up a few times. This chain links TRBV11-2 with TRBJ2-5; no clear D gene. The CDR3 length is 11 residues. V lost 0 bases and J lost 10, with 6 bases in between. Germline CDR1 SGHAT, CDR2 FQNNGV. The chain's CDR3 is CASSLDGDQYF. CDR3 nucleotide sequence: TGTGCCAGCAGCTTAGACGGAGACCAGTACTTC.

The rearrangement uses TRBV12-5 and TRBJ2-5, with TRBD1 as a possible D gene (5 bases). Deletions cut 9 bases from V and 3 bases from J, with 14 bases between. The CDR3 sequence is 13 residues long. Germline V gene lookup returns CDR1 LGHNT and CDR2 FRNRAP. CDR3 residues: CARSLGHKETQYF. As DNA, the CDR3 is TGTGCTAGGTCGTTGGGGCATAAAGAGACCCAGTACTTC.

This clonotype was seen repeatedly, ten times or more. CDR3 DNA: TGTGCCAGCAGTTACGTGACAGCCGGGGGCAATCAGCCCCAGCATTTT. Its translation: CASSYVTAGGNQPQHF. The chain has TRBV6-5 and TRBJ1-5; tentative D call: TRBD1 (5 bases). There are 16 residues in the CDR3. Trimming stripped 2 bases from V and 2 bases from J, with 13 bases between. Germline values: CDR1 MNHEY, CDR2 SVGAGI.

The CDR3 here is CASSYEDQPQHF. The CDR3 bases are TGTGCCAGCAGTTACGAGGATCAGCCCCAGCATTTT. J is TRBJ1-5 and V is TRBV6-5; D gene uncertain. V lost 2 bases to trimming and J lost 5 bases, with 4 bases between them. The CDR3 loop spans 12 amino acids. CDR1 is MNHEY, CDR2 SVGAGI, per germline.

Many counts were recorded for this clonotype. The rearrangement uses TRBV28 and TRBJ1-2, with 7 bases aligning to TRBD1. CDR3 length equals 14 residues. Germline V gene data show CDR1 as MDHEN and CDR2 as SYDVKM. V lost 8 bases, J lost 5 bases, and 11 bases stayed unmatched. The CDR3 loop reads CASGPTTGIYGYTF. CDR3 sequence (DNA): TGTGCCAGCGGACCTACGACAGGGATATATGGCTACACCTTC.

This clonotype came up many times. This chain uses TRBV10-3 with TRBJ1-5, with D uncertain. This CDR3 spans 14 amino acids. Germline V gives CDR1 ENHRY, CDR2 SYGVKD. V was clipped by 2 bases and J by 2 bases, with 7 bases between them. The CDR3 nucleotides are TGTGCCATCAGTGAGGAGGGTGGCAATCAGCCCCAGCATTTT. This gives the protein CAISEEGGNQPQHF.

This clonotype has at least ten counts. The chain is built from TRBV10-1 and TRBJ2-2, with 7 positions matching TRBD2. There are 17 residues in the CDR3. The trim removed 2 bases at V and 4 bases at J, leaving 10 bases unmatched. CDR1 and CDR2 (germline): WNHNN, SYGVQD (reference sequence). The CDR3 reads CASSEDRAGSTTGELFF. The CDR3 nucleotides read TGCGCCAGCAGTGAGGATCGAGCGGGAAGTACCACCGGGGAGCTGTTTTTT.

This clonotype was observed at least ten times. The CDR3 loop reads CSVETANYGYTF. The DNA for the CDR3 is TGCAGCGTTGAAACAGCTAACTATGGCTACACCTTC. The chain uses TRBV29-1 and TRBJ1-2, with no clear D. The CDR3 length is 12 residues. Trimming pared 2 bases from V and 0 bases from J, leaving 4 bases between. The V gene's germline CDR1 is SQVTM and CDR2 ANQGSEA.

A remark on this clonotype: Being one base from a much bigger clone, this may be a read error. The J gene is TRBJ2-5, the V gene TRBV7-3, with D maybe TRBD1 (5 bases). Germline V gives CDR1 SGHTA, CDR2 FQGTGA. CDR3 length: 13 residues. CDR3 in amino acids: CVSIKGLEETQYF. CDR3 nucleotides: TGTGTCAGCATCAAGGGGTTAGAAGAGACCCAGTACTTC.